This T cell receptor (beta chain) derives from a study of cytomegalovirus exposure and HLA in healthy donors. Study-wide findings and caveats: Across all donors, roughly uniform sequencing depth was an assumption of the presence/absence analyses. Analysis was carried out at a later point, and it linked a missense DCLRE1C variant to TCR beta V- and J-gene trimming. Differences between HLA loci emerged in a later analysis of TCR association rates, with DRB1 most and HLA-C fewest.

Remarks on this clone: Antigen specificity is unknown.

Primers: 60 Vbeta forward and 13 Jbeta reverse. The table came from immunoSEQ multiplex PCR; TCRdb's copy has only in-frame clones and leaves some out. The table shows about 130,000 clones, with approximately 80% occurring only once. This CDR3 is built from 20 residues. Germline V gives CDR1 MDHEN, CDR2 SYDVKM. Losses at the gene ends were 4 bases for V and 3 bases for J; bases not matched to a gene: 17. Donors had nominal health at sampling but likely had unrecorded immune exposures. Sequencing input: PBMCs. The receptor was isolated from a man aged 50 to 60 in good health and CMV-seronegative. This rearrangement joins TRBV28 to TRBJ2-7; TRBD2 matches at 14 bases. In DNA form, the CDR3 reads TGTGCCAGCAGTTCACACAGGGGAAGGGGACTAGCGGGAGTCCGCTACGAGCAGTACTTC. Translating it yields CASSSHRGRGLAGVRYEQYF.